This is a list of T cell receptor beta chains from one sample in a study of vaccination effects on CD4 cells after COVID-19. Here immunoSEQ multiplex PCR was the method, and the copy in TCRdb shows in-frame clones only, minus some. The sample consists of 20,000 to 25,000 clones, roughly four fifths of them appearing once. Antigen specificity for these receptors is unknown. The sample was CD4+ T cells from PBMCs cultured with HCoV-NL63 spike peptides, taken before COVID-19 vaccination. The receptors shown here come from a human donor who received a COVID-19 vaccine. Both conserved end residues are part of each CDR3. A D gene is named only where the DNA matches it firmly. Only part of the rows carry a size: once, few, many, or a class if the clone is expanded.

v_call,j_call,d_call,clone_size,cdr3_nt,cdr3_aa
TRBV10-3,TRBJ2-7,NA,NA,TGTGCCATCAGTGAGTCTGGAGCAGAGCAGTACTTC,CAISESGAEQYF
TRBV13,TRBJ2-1,NA,NA,TGTGCCAGCAGCCTAGTCGGGCTTTTCGGGGGAGATGAGCAGTTCTTC,CASSLVGLFGGDEQFF
TRBV25-1,TRBJ2-7,TRBD1,NA,TGTGCCAGCAGTGAATCGGCAAGGGGGCCCTACGAGCAGTACTTC,CASSESARGPYEQYF
TRBV19,TRBJ1-1,NA,once,TGTGCCAGTAGTATTTTAGGCCAGGGACCCCCTGAAGCTTTCTTT,CASSILGQGPPEAFF
TRBV4-3,TRBJ2-7,TRBD1,once,TGCGCCAGCAGCCAAGTTGGGGGACAGTTCTACGAGCAGTACTTC,CASSQVGGQFYEQYF
TRBV3-1/TRBV3-2,TRBJ2-6,TRBD2,NA,TGTGCCAGCAGCTGGACCGGGACTAGCTCTGGGGCCAACGTCCTGACTTTC,CASSWTGTSSGANVLTF
TRBV30,TRBJ1-6,TRBD1,NA,TGTGCCTGGAGTGTACGACAGGGTTATTCACCCCTCCACTTT,CAWSVRQGYSPLHF
TRBV9,TRBJ1-6,NA,NA,TGTGCCAGCAGCGCTCCCTCCTATAATTCACCCCTCCACTTT,CASSAPSYNSPLHF
TRBV28,TRBJ1-5,NA,NA,TGTGCCAGCAGTCTACCGGGTGGGTCCCAGCATTTT,CASSLPGGSQHF
TRBV5-5,TRBJ1-4,TRBD1,NA,TGTGCCAGCAGCTTGGGGTGGTCCGGGACAGGGGATGAAAAACTGTTTTTT,CASSLGWSGTGDEKLFF
TRBV4-1,TRBJ1-1,TRBD1,NA,TGCGCCAGCAGCATACAATTACAGGGGGCAGGTGAAGCTTTCTTT,CASSIQLQGAGEAFF
TRBV10-3,TRBJ2-4,TRBD1,NA,TGTGCCACAGGGGGGGGGAAACCGGGACAGGGAAGAGCCAAAAACATTCAGTACTTC,CATGGGKPGQGRAKNIQYF
TRBV7-2,TRBJ2-5,TRBD2,NA,TGTGCCAGCAGCTTCTCCGGGGGGGCCAAAGAGACCCAGTACTTC,CASSFSGGAKETQYF
TRBV7-9,TRBJ2-7,TRBD1,NA,TGTGCCAGCAGCTTACCTGGACAGGGGAGAGGGGAGCAGTACTTC,CASSLPGQGRGEQYF
TRBV18,TRBJ1-2,NA,NA,TGTGCCAGCTCCCCAGGCGAGGGATCGAACTATGGCTACACCTTC,CASSPGEGSNYGYTF
TRBV21-1,TRBJ1-1,NA,NA,TGTGCCAGCAGCAAAAGGGCAGTCCTTGAAGCTTTCTTT,CASSKRAVLEAFF
TRBV6-5,TRBJ2-7,TRBD1,NA,TGTGCCAGCCGAAGATCAACGGACAGGTCGTACGAGCAGTACTTC,CASRRSTDRSYEQYF
TRBV6-1,TRBJ1-4,NA,NA,TGTGCCAGCAGTGAACTGGCAGGTGGAGGCGAAAAACTGTTTTTT,CASSELAGGGEKLFF
TRBV7-3,TRBJ2-7,NA,NA,TGTGCCAGCAGCTTAGGGGGGACACTCAGCTCCTACGAGCAGTACTTC,CASSLGGTLSSYEQYF
TRBV5-4,TRBJ1-6,TRBD1,once,TGTGCCAGCAGCGCCGGGACAGGGGGAAGTTCACCCCTCCACTTT,CASSAGTGGSSPLHF
TRBV6-5,TRBJ2-1,NA,NA,TGTGCCAGCAGTTACCTTGGACTGGATTACAATGAGCAGTTCTTC,CASSYLGLDYNEQFF
TRBV19,TRBJ2-2,TRBD2,NA,TGTGCCAGTATCGGGCGGGGGAGCACCGGGGAGCTGTTTTTT,CASIGRGSTGELFF
TRBV5-5,TRBJ1-1,TRBD1,NA,TGTGCCAGCAGCTTTGGACAGGGCACTGAAGCTTTCTTT,CASSFGQGTEAFF
TRBV5-5,TRBJ2-5,TRBD2,once,TGTGCCAGCAGCTTGGCCGGGACTAGGCAAGAGACCCAGTACTTC,CASSLAGTRQETQYF
TRBV28,TRBJ1-6,NA,NA,TGTGCCAGCAGTTTAAGACGGCTTAATTCACCCCTCCACTTT,CASSLRRLNSPLHF
TRBV21-1,TRBJ2-1,NA,NA,TGTGCCAGCAGCAAAGGCAACAGGGGGAGGGAGCAGTTCTTC,CASSKGNRGREQFF
TRBV5-1,TRBJ2-5,TRBD1,NA,TGCGCCAGCAGCTTGGGGATCGGGACAGCCCAAGAGACCCAGTACTTC,CASSLGIGTAQETQYF
TRBV28,TRBJ2-7,NA,NA,TGTGCCAGCAGTTTTCAGGGTGGCTCCTACGAGCAGTACTTC,CASSFQGGSYEQYF
TRBV18,TRBJ1-6,NA,NA,TGTGCCAGCTCACCTCTAGTCTCGGGGGATTCACCCCTCCACTTT,CASSPLVSGDSPLHF
TRBV30,TRBJ1-1,NA,NA,TGTGCCTGGACCAAATCACAGGGATACACTGAAGCTTTCTTT,CAWTKSQGYTEAFF
TRBV29-1,TRBJ2-1,NA,NA,TGCAGCGTTTCCCCCCTTGGGTCCTACAATGAGCAGTTCTTC,CSVSPLGSYNEQFF
TRBV5-7,TRBJ1-2,TRBD1,NA,TGTGCCAGCAGCTTGGGACAGGGGAAGTATGGCTACACCTTC,CASSLGQGKYGYTF
TRBV2,TRBJ2-5,TRBD1,few,TGTGCCAGCAGTGAAGCAGGGGGCGCCACCCAGTACTTC,CASSEAGGATQYF
TRBV7-9,TRBJ2-7,TRBD2,NA,TGTGCCACTCAGCAAATCGGGACTAGCCCCTACGAGCAGTACTTC,CATQQIGTSPYEQYF
TRBV27,TRBJ1-5,NA,NA,TGTGCCAGCAGTTTCCAGGGGAGGGGGCAGCCCCAGCATTTT,CASSFQGRGQPQHF
TRBV30,TRBJ2-2,NA,NA,TGTGCCTGGAGGTGGACCCCGGACACCGGGGAGCTGTTTTTT,CAWRWTPDTGELFF
TRBV21-1,TRBJ2-3,NA,NA,TGTGCCAGCCTCGAAGCGGGGACAGGGGGAACAGATACGCAGTATTTT,CASLEAGTGGTDTQYF
TRBV27,TRBJ1-5,NA,NA,TGTGCCAGCAGTCCCGGGTGGGGCAATCAGCCCCAGCATTTT,CASSPGWGNQPQHF
TRBV2,TRBJ2-5,NA,once,TGTGCCAGCAGTGAAGCGCCCGAAGACAATTTTCGCCAAGAGACCCAGTACTTC,CASSEAPEDNFRQETQYF
TRBV19,TRBJ1-6,NA,few,TGTGCCAGTAGTCGGGGCCGATCAGTCGGTTCACCCCTCCACTTT,CASSRGRSVGSPLHF
TRBV7-9,TRBJ1-1,NA,NA,TGTGCCAGCAGCTTTGGAACGGGGGTGAACACTGAAGCTTTCTTT,CASSFGTGVNTEAFF
TRBV2,TRBJ1-2,TRBD1,NA,TGTGCCAGCAGTTTTCCGGGACAGGGGAAAGGAGGCTACACCTTC,CASSFPGQGKGGYTF
TRBV28,TRBJ1-6,TRBD1,NA,TGTGCCAGCTCTTCAGGGGGCGGTAATTCACCCCTCCACTTT,CASSSGGGNSPLHF
TRBV10-3,TRBJ1-3,NA,NA,TGTGCCATCAGTGGCCCAGAACCCCCTGGAAACACCATATATTTT,CAISGPEPPGNTIYF
TRBV20-1,TRBJ2-7,TRBD2,NA,TGCAGTGCTAGTACCGGACTAGCTCTATACGAGCAGTACTTC,CSASTGLALYEQYF
TRBV15,TRBJ1-1,NA,NA,TGTGCCACCAGCAGAGATCGTATTGGAGCTTTCTTT,CATSRDRIGAFF